The 21 T cell receptor beta chains below come from one sample, sequenced in a study of blood T cells in healthy people across ages. Using a J-beta primer mix together with a sample-barcoded 5' primer, a second PCR was run for roughly 6 to 12 cycles. TCRdb called the 5' RACE reads again in MiXCR, with one record for every CDR3 protein. Of 660,000 or so distinct CDR3 sequences in the sample, 45% to 65% were seen once. Source material: blood. The receptors shown here come from a man in his sixties in good health.

This clonotype came up many times. The chain carries TRBV9 and TRBJ1-1, with D unresolved. This CDR3 spans 12 amino acids. Between the trimmed V and J ends, which lost 0 bases and 6 bases, there was a span of 6 bases. Germline CDR1 reads SGDLS; CDR2 reads YYNGEE. CDR3 residues: CASSVAGSEAFF. Written as DNA, the CDR3 is TGTGCCAGCAGCGTAGCGGGTTCTGAAGCTTTCTTT.

This rearrangement joins TRBV7-9 to TRBJ2-5, with TRBD1 as a possible D gene (5 bases). Per germline, CDR1 SEHNR and CDR2 FQNEAQ (reference sequence). Trimming removed 2 bases from V and 0 bases from J, with 10 bases in between. The CDR3 sequence is 15 residues long. The CDR3 region has the DNA TGTGCCAGCAGCTTACAGACAGAGTACCAAGAGACCCAGTACTTC. The encoded protein is CASSLQTEYQETQYF.

Only one count was recorded for this clonotype. This chain's CDR3 is CASSQSKKIGYTF. CDR3 DNA: TGTGCCAGCAGCCAAAGCAAAAAGATCGGCTACACCTTC. The V and J genes are TRBV3-1 and TRBJ1-2; D gene uncertain. Trimming left V 2 bases short and J 8 bases short, with 12 bases between. CDR3 size: 13 residues. Germline CDR1 and CDR2: LGHDT and YNNKEL (reference sequence).

The chain carries TRBV5-1 and TRBJ2-1; D gene unclear. V was pared by 4 bases and J by 0 bases, with 11 bases between. Germline CDR1 reads SGHRS; CDR2 reads YFSETQ. The CDR3 totals 15 residues. The DNA of the CDR3 is TGCGCCAGCAGCGCCACGAGTAGCTCCTACAATGAGCAGTTCTTC. Its protein is CASSATSSSYNEQFF.

This clonotype was seen a few times. J is TRBJ1-4 and V is TRBV7-9, with D tentatively TRBD1 (6 bases). Germline CDR1 reads SEHNR; CDR2 reads FQNEAQ (reference sequence). There are 14 residues in the CDR3. The V and J ends lost 6 bases and 8 bases respectively, with 16 bases between them. In nucleotides, the CDR3 is TGTGCCAGCAGTTGGCAGGGGCTGAGGGAAAAACTGTTTTTT. Translation gives CASSWQGLREKLFF.

Worth noting for this clonotype: The conserved closing phenylalanine or tryptophan is absent in this CDR3, likely reflecting a read error. The DNA is left out, because the CDR3 cannot be placed on it with certainty; the CDR3 is given as TCRdb lists it. V is TRBV18 and J is TRBJ2-1; the tabulated D call, TRBD2, remains unverified against the DNA. A total of 8 residues make up the CDR3, ends included. The germline V gene has CDR1 KGHSH and CDR2 LQKENI. The CDR3 loop reads CASSPELA.

This clonotype appeared a few times. This sequence joins TRBV11-2 and TRBJ2-3; the D is unclear. The V end was cut by 1 base, the J end by 6 bases, with 8 bases between. This CDR3 comprises 13 residues. Germline V gives CDR1 SGHAT, CDR2 FQNNGV. The CDR3 loop is CASSLVTKDTQYF. CDR3 sequence (DNA): TGTGCCAGCAGCTTAGTAACGAAGGATACGCAGTATTTT.

This clonotype occurred once. The chain uses TRBV29-1 and TRBJ2-1; 9 nucleotides line up with TRBD1. Germline assignment: CDR1 SQVTM and CDR2 ANQGSEA. The CDR3 length is 15 residues. J lost 4 bases, V lost 3 bases, and 7 bases had no gene match. The CDR3, as DNA: TGCAGCGTTGATCACTGGGACAGGGATTACAATGAGCAGTTCTTC. Protein product: CSVDHWDRDYNEQFF.

This clonotype was detected only a few times. CDR3 region: CASSSGGRTQYF. In nucleotides, the CDR3 is TGTGCCAGCAGCTCGGGGGGGCGGACCCAGTACTTC. The chain recombines TRBV5-6 with TRBJ2-5; 8 bases are a match to TRBD2. The CDR3 is 12 amino acids. J lost 7 bases, V lost 3 bases, and 2 bases had no gene match. The V gene's germline CDR1 is SGHDT and CDR2 YYEEEE.

This chain links TRBV4-1 with TRBJ1-3; tentatively, D is TRBD1 (5 bases). Germline V gene data show CDR1 as MGHRA and CDR2 as YSYEKL. The CDR3 is made up of 19 amino acids. The V end was cut by 0 bases, the J end by 0 bases, with 18 bases between. The CDR3 spells CASSQDRLLRDPSGNTIYF. The CDR3 nucleotides read TGCGCCAGCAGCCAAGATCGGCTTCTCCGGGACCCCTCTGGAAACACCATATATTTT.

In this sample, this clonotype turned up a few times. J is TRBJ2-7 and V is TRBV29-1; TRBD1 matches 7 bases. The CDR3 has 13 amino acids. V trimming: 6 bases; J trimming: 2 bases; junction bases outside the gene matches: 7. Germline assignment: CDR1 SQVTM and CDR2 ANQGSEA. This chain's CDR3 is CSVCRDSPYEQYF. Written as DNA, the CDR3 is TGCAGCGTGTGTAGGGACAGCCCCTACGAGCAGTACTTC.

The chain carries TRBV9 and TRBJ1-2; D unresolved. V lost 0 bases and J 8 bases, leaving 14 bases between the germline ends. Germline values: CDR1 SGDLS, CDR2 YYNGEE. The length of the CDR3 is 14 residues. CDR3 residues: CASSVGELGYGYTF. CDR3 DNA: TGTGCCAGCAGCGTAGGGGAGTTGGGATACGGCTACACCTTC.

In regard to this clonotype: One junction end disagrees with the germline gene, perhaps due to a read error. The rearrangement joins TRBV5-1 to TRBJ2-3; tentative D call: TRBD1 (6 bases). CDR1 is SGHRS and CDR2 is YFSETQ in the germline V gene. CDR3 length equals 16 residues. The CDR3 protein is CASSWPPTGSTDTQYF. In DNA form, the CDR3 reads TGCGCCAGCAGCTGGCCACCGACAGGTAGCACAGACACGCAGTATTTT.

This clonotype has at least ten counts. The chain carries TRBV5-8 and TRBJ2-1; perhaps TRBD2 as D (6 bases). Per germline, CDR1 SGHTS and CDR2 YDEGEE. This CDR3 contains 17 residues. V was cut by 4 bases and J by 1 base, with 18 bases left in between. The DNA of the CDR3 is TGTGCCAGCAGCACCCGCTGGATGCGGGGATCCTACAATGAGCAGTTCTTC. Its protein product is CASSTRWMRGSYNEQFF.

The chain links TRBV6-5 to TRBJ1-2, with 10 bases lining up with TRBD1. Trimming cost V 6 bases and J 6 bases; bases outside gene matches: 4. There are 13 residues in the CDR3. Germline V CDR1 and CDR2: MNHEY, SVGAGI. CDR3 residues: CASRGTGAHGYTF. As DNA, the CDR3 is TGTGCCAGCAGGGGGACAGGGGCTCATGGCTACACCTTC.

The chain recombines TRBV5-1 with TRBJ1-1; D not certain. The germline CDR1 and CDR2 sequences are SGHRS and YFSETQ. The ends were cut back, 1 base at V and 2 bases at J, with 9 bases in the middle. The CDR3 runs to 14 residues. CDR3 amino acids: CASSLLKTNTEAFF. In nucleotides, the CDR3 is TGCGCCAGCAGCTTGTTGAAGACAAACACTGAAGCTTTCTTT.

This sequence joins TRBV5-6 and TRBJ2-7; weak D call: TRBD1 (6 bases). Germline V gives CDR1 SGHDT, CDR2 YYEEEE. V lost 3 bases and J 4 bases, leaving 14 bases between the germline ends. The length of the CDR3 is 14 residues. CDR3 region: CASSSGQSYYEQYF. Written as DNA, the CDR3 is TGTGCCAGCAGCTCTGGACAGAGCTATTACGAGCAGTACTTC.

This clonotype was observed a handful of times. The genes are TRBV29-1 and TRBJ2-4, with D perhaps TRBD1 (5 bases). V lost 2 bases, J lost 7 bases, and 15 bases lay in between. The CDR3 sequence is 14 residues long. Germline CDR1 SQVTM, CDR2 ANQGSEA. The DNA of the CDR3 is TGCAGCGTTGAAAAGTGGCAGGGTGAGAACATTCAGTACTTC. This sequence encodes CSVEKWQGENIQYF.

This clonotype was observed a few times. One junction end does not reproduce the germline sequence, and a read error may be involved. This chain uses TRBV28 with TRBJ2-7, with D perhaps TRBD2 (6 bases). CDR3 length: 16 residues. Germline V lookup: CDR1 MDHEN, CDR2 SYDVKM. The CDR3 region has the DNA TGTGCCAGCAGCCCTGCTAGCGCGAAAGGATCCTACGAGCAGTACTTT. This translates into CASSPASAKGSYEQYF.

The V call is TRBV2, the J call TRBJ2-5, with 8 positions matching TRBD2. Germline V gene data show CDR1 as SNHLY and CDR2 as FYNNEI. The CDR3 runs to 13 residues. V dropped 7 bases and J dropped 0; count of bases not matched to a gene: 1. DNA of the CDR3: TGTGCCAGCATTAGCGGGGACCAAGAGACCCAGTACTTC. Translation: CASISGDQETQYF.

This clonotype was seen a few times. The V gene is TRBV7-9, the J gene TRBJ2-6; D is perhaps TRBD1 (6 bases). The length of the CDR3 is 17 residues. In germline, CDR1 is SEHNR, CDR2 FQNEAQ (reference sequence). Trimming shortened V by 3 bases and J by 0 bases, and 12 bases separated the two germline ends. The DNA for the CDR3 is TGTGCCAGCAGCTTTCCCGGACAGCACTCTGGGGCCAACGTCCTGACTTTC. Translation gives CASSFPGQHSGANVLTF.